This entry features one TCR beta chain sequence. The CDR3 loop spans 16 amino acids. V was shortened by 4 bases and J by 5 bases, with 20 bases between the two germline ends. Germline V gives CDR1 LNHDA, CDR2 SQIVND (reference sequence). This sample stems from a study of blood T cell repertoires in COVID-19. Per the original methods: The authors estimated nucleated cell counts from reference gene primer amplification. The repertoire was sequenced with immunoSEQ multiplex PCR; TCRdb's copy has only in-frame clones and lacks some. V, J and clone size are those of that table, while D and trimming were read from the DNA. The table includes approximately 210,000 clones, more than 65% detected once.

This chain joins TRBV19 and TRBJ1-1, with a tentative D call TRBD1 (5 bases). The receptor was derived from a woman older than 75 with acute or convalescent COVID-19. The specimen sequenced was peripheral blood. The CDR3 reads CASSKNGGARGTEAFF. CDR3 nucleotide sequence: TGTGCCAGTAGTAAAAATGGAGGGGCGAGAGGTACTGAAGCTTTCTTT.